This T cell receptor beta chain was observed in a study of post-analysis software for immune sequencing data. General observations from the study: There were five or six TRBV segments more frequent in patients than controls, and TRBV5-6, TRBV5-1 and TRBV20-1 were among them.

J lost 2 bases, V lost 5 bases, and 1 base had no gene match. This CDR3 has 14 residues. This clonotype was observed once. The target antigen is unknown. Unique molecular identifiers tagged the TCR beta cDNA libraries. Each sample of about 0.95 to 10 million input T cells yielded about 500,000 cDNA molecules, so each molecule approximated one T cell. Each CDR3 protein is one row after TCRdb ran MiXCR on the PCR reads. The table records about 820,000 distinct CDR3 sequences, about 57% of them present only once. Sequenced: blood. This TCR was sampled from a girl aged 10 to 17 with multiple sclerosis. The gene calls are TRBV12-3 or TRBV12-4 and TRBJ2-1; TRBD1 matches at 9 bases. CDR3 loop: CASSTGGAYNEQFF. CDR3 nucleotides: TGTGCCAGCAGTACAGGGGGCGCCTACAATGAGCAGTTCTTC.